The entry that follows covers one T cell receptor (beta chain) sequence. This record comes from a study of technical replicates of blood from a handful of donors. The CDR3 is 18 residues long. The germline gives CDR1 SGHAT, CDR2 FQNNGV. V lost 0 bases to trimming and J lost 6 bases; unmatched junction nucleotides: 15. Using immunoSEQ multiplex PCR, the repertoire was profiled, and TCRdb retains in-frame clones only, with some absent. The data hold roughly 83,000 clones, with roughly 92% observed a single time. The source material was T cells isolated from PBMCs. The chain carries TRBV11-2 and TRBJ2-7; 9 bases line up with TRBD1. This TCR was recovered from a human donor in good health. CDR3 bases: TGTGCCAGCAGCTTAGATCTTCTTGTACAGGGGGCCGGTGGCGAGCAGTACTTC. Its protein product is CASSLDLLVQGAGGEQYF.